This entry features one TCR beta chain sequence. Terminally differentiated effector memory CD45RA+ cells were excluded from the naive CD8 cells, which were CD45RO-negative and positively selected for CCR7. Each subset's genomic DNA was shared equally among a number of immunoSEQ plates. In the sorted-subset replicate PCRs, around 200 ng DNA, 25,000 to 30,000 T cell genomes, was used. Measured with immunoSEQ multiplex PCR; TCRdb has only the in-frame clones, and not every one. The sample comprises some 2 million clones, around 96% of which are singletons, and around 1% rests with the top ten. This record comes from a study of shared clonotypes between healthy human individuals. Across the whole study: Aged between 18 and 49, the donors were a couple of women and three men.

CDR1 and CDR2 (germline): SGDLS, YYNGEE. V lost 3 bases and J lost 2; bases outside the gene matches: 12. This CDR3 contains 17 residues. This chain links TRBV9 with TRBJ2-7; 9 nucleotides agree with TRBD2. The sequence derives from a man aged 18 to 30 in good health. The sample consisted of naive CD8+ T cells sorted from blood. CDR3 protein: CASSEGLSSGATYEQYF. CDR3 DNA: TGTGCCAGCAGCGAGGGGCTTTCTAGCGGGGCCACCTACGAGCAGTACTTC.